This TCR beta chain was sequenced for a study of blood T cell repertoires in COVID-19. Sequencing was performed with immunoSEQ multiplex PCR; in TCRdb, only in-frame clones are kept and a portion is missing. The repertoire holds 430,000 or so clones, with around 87% as singletons. Sequencing was carried out using PBMCs or T cells enriched from blood (not recorded which). The sequence came from a middle-aged woman who had recovered from COVID-19.

CDR3 nucleotide sequence: TGTGCCAGCAGCCCCCTGTGGGCCACTGAAGCTTTCTTT. It encodes CASSPLWATEAFF. The chain recombines TRBV11-1 with TRBJ1-1; no definite D call. Germline lookup yields CDR1 SGHAT and CDR2 FQDESV (reference sequence). V lost 5 bases and J lost 4, with 11 bases in between. CDR3 length: 13 amino acids.